This paragraph reports one T cell receptor beta chain. The antigen is unknown. Germline-derived CDR1 and CDR2 are PRHDT and FYEKMQ (reference sequence). Trimming removed 0 bases at V and 0 bases at J, with 9 bases between. The CDR3 covers 16 residues. This specimen belongs to a study of Ad26.COV2.S vaccination and SARS-CoV-2 variants. Sequencing was performed with immunoSEQ multiplex PCR; in TCRdb, only in-frame clones are kept and a portion is missing. Of about 680,000 clones detected, about 89% appear once; the ten largest clones hold over 1.3%. Indicated treatment: around 19 received Ad26.COV2.S at low or high dose, single or two shots; about five received placebo; per-sample allocation not given. Sampling took place 63 days after the first vaccine or placebo injection. Overall study results and limits: Spike-specific TCR breadth was greater in vaccine than placebo recipients.

J is TRBJ1-5 and V is TRBV13; perhaps TRBD1 as D (5 bases). Sample: peripheral blood, taken in a trial of Ad26.COV2.S vaccine versus placebo. The TCR sequence derives from a person between 18 and 59 years old who received the Ad26.COV2.S COVID-19 vaccine or a placebo. CDR3 nucleotide sequence: TGTGCCAGCAGCTTAGGGGGGCGTTATAGCAATCAGCCCCAGCATTTT. The encoded protein is CASSLGGRYSNQPQHF.